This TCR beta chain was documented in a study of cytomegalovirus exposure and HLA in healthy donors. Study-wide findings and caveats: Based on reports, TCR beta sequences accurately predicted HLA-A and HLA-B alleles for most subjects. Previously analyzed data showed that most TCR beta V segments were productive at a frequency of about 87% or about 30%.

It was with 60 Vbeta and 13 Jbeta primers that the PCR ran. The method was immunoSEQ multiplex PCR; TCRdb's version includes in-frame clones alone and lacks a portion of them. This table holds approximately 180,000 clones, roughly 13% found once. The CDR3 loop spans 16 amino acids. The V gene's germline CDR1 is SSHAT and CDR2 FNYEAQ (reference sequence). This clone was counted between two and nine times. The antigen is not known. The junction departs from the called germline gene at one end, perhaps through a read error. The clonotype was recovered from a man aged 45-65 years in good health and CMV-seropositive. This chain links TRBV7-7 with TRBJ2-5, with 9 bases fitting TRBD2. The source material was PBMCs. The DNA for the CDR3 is TGTGCTAGCAGCTTAGCGAGTAGCGGGGGCCGGGAGACCCAGTACTTC. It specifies CASSLASSGGRETQYF.